The 2 T cell receptor beta chains given below trace back to one sample, sequenced in a study of T cells in Graves' hyperthyroidism and ophthalmopathy. Amplification of TCR beta CDR3 regions used RNA as the template. HTBI primers drove first-round RT-PCR of the TCR CDR3. TCRdb re-called the multiplex PCR reads with MiXCR, one entry per CDR3 protein. The data show some 140,000 distinct CDR3 sequences, less than 25% seen once. Sequencing used blood. Source of these receptors: a woman aged 50 to 60 with Graves' hyperthyroidism that later progressed to Graves' ophthalmopathy.

This clonotype was counted at least ten times. This chain uses TRBV12-3 or TRBV12-4 with TRBJ2-1, with 14 bases that match TRBD2. V lost 5 bases and J lost 7; bases outside the gene matches: 10. CDR3 length: 17 amino acids. The CDR3 coding sequence is TGTGCCAGCAGTCCCCATTTAGGGACTAGCGGGAGAAATGAGCAGTTCTTC. Its protein is CASSPHLGTSGRNEQFF.

The genes are TRBV28 and TRBJ2-1, with 8 bases fitting TRBD2. The CDR3 runs 16 residues. The V gene's germline CDR1 is MDHEN and CDR2 SYDVKM. V gave up 5 bases and J gave up 0 bases; unmatched junction bases: 6. This CDR3 reads CASSASGLSSYNEQFF. The CDR3 DNA reads as TGTGCCAGCAGTGCTAGCGGGTTGAGCTCCTACAATGAGCAGTTCTTC.